Listed here are 4 T cell receptor beta chains from one sample, sequenced in a study of T cells in Graves' hyperthyroidism and ophthalmopathy. Researchers amplified the TCR beta CDR3 regions from RNA transcripts. A first-round RT-PCR of the TCR CDR3 used the HTBI primer set. From the multiplex PCR reads, TCRdb called clonotypes with MiXCR, one entry per CDR3 protein. This table holds around 250,000 distinct CDR3 sequences, roughly 15% found once. The sample was blood. The source of these receptors is a woman aged 40-49 years with Graves' hyperthyroidism that later progressed to Graves' ophthalmopathy.

In its sample, this clonotype was seen a few times. The chain couples TRBV18 to TRBJ1-4; 12 bases map to TRBD1. The CDR3 consists of 14 residues. Germline V gene lookup returns CDR1 KGHSH and CDR2 LQKENI. Losses at the gene ends were 4 bases for V and 7 bases for J; bases not matched to a gene: 1. The CDR3: CASSRDRGREKLFF. DNA for the CDR3: TGTGCCAGCTCACGGGACAGGGGGCGTGAAAAACTGTTTTTT. The full variable domain, completed using reference TRBV18 and TRBJ1-4, is NAGVMQNPRHLVRRRGQEARLRCSPMKGHSHVYWYRQLPEEGLKFMVYLQKENIIDESGMPKERFSAEFPKEGPSILRIQQVVRGDSAAYFCASSRDRGREKLFFGSGTQLSVL.

This clonotype has ten or more counts. The gene calls are TRBV3-1 and TRBJ2-2; D uncertain. This CDR3 has 14 residues. Trimming removed 4 bases at V and 0 bases at J, with 6 bases between. Germline V CDR1 and CDR2: LGHDT, YNNKEL (reference sequence). CDR3 bases: TGTGCCAGCAGCCCCGTCGCGAACACCGGGGAGCTGTTTTTT. Amino acid sequence: CASSPVANTGELFF. Drawing the rest from reference TRBV3-1 and TRBJ2-2, the complete variable domain is DTAVSQTPKYLVTQMGNDKSIKCEQNLGHDTMYWYKQDSKKFLKIMFSYNNKELIINETVPNRFSPKSPDKAHLNLHINSLELGDSAVYFCASSPVANTGELFFGEGSRLTVL.

This clonotype was seen at least ten times. The chain recombines TRBV30 with TRBJ2-7; 7 nucleotides align to TRBD2. Trimming at V came to 0 bases and at J to 2 bases, leaving 10 bases not matched to a gene. The CDR3 has 16 amino acids. The germline V gene encodes CDR1 GTSNPN and CDR2 SVGIG (reference sequence). The CDR3 is CAWSVRGDFRTYEQYF. As DNA, the CDR3 is TGTGCCTGGAGTGTACGGGGGGACTTCCGAACCTACGAGCAGTACTTC.

This clonotype was detected ten times or more. The chain couples TRBV2 to TRBJ1-5, with D uncertain. With 6 bases removed from V and 4 bases from J, the gap between germline ends came to 16 bases. The CDR3 runs 15 residues. Germline V lookup: CDR1 SNHLY, CDR2 FYNNEI. The CDR3 DNA reads as TGTGCCAGCAGAGGACTCAGCGACCCAAATCAGCCCCAGCATTTT. Translated: CASRGLSDPNQPQHF.